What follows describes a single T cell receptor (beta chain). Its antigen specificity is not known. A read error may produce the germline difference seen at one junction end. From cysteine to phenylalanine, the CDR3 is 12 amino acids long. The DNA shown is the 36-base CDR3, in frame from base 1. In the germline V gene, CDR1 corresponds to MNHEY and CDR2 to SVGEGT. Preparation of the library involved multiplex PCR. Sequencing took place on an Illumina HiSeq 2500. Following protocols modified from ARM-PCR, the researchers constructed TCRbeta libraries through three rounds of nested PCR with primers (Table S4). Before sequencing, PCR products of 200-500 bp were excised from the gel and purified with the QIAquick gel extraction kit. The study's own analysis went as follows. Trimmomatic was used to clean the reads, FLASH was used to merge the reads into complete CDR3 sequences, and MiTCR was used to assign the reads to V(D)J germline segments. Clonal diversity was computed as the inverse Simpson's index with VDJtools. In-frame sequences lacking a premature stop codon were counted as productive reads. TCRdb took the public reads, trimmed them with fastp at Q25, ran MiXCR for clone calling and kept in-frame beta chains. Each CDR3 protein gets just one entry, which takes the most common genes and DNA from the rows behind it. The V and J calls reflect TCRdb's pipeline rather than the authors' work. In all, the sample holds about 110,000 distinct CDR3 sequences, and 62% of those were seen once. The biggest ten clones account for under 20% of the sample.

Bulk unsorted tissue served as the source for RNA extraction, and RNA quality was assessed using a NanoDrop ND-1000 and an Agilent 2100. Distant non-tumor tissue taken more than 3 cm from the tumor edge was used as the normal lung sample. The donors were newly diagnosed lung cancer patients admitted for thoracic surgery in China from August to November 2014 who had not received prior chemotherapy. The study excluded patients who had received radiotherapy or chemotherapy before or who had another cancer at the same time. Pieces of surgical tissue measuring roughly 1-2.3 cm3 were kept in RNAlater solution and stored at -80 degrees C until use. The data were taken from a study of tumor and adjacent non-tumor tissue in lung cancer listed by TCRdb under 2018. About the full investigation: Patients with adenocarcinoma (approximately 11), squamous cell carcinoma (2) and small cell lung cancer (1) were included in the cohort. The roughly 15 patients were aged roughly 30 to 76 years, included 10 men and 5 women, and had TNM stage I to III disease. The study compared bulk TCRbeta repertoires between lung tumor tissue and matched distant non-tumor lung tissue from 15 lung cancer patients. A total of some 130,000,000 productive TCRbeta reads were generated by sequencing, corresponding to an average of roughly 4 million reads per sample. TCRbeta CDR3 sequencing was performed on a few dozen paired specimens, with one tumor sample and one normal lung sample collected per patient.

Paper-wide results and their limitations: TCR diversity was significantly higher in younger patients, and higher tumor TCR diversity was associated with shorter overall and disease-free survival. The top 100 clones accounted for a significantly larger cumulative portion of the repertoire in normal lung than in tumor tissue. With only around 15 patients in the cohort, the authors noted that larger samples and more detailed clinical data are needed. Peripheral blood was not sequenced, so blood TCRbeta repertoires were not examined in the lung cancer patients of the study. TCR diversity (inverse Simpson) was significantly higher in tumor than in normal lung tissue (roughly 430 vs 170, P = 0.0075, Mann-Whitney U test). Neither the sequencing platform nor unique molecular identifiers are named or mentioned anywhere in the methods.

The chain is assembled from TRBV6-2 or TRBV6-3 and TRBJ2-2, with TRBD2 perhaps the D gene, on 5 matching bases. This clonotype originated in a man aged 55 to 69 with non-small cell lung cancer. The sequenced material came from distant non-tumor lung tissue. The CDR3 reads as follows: CASSHPTGDLFF. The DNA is TGTGCCAGTAGCCATCCCACCGGGGATCTGTTTTTT.